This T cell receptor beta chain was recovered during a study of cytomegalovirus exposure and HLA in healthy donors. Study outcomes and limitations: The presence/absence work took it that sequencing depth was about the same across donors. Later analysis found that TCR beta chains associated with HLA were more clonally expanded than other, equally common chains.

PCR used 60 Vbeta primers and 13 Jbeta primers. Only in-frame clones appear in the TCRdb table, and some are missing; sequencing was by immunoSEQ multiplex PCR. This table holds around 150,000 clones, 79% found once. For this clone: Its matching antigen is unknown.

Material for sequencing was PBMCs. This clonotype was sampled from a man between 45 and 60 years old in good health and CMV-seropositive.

CDR3 bases: TGCGCCAGCAGTTCCCAGGTAGACCAAGAGACCCAGTACTTC. Translation: CASSSQVDQETQYF. V and J are TRBV5-1 and TRBJ2-5; no reliable D call. Germline lookup yields CDR1 SGHRS and CDR2 YFSETQ. This CDR3 comprises 14 residues. V lost 5 bases to trimming and J lost 0 bases, with 11 bases between them.